This T cell receptor beta chain was recovered during a study of shared clonotypes between healthy human individuals. DNA at around 200 ng, 25,000 to 35,000 T cell genomes, went into sorted-subset replicate PCRs. Sequencing was performed with immunoSEQ multiplex PCR; in TCRdb, only in-frame clones are kept and a portion is missing. This repertoire shows millions of clones, over 85% found once; its top ten account for under 0.45%. On this clone itself: The target antigen is unknown.

V gave up 1 base and J gave up 2 bases; unmatched junction bases: 4. Per the germline V gene, CDR1 is SGHAT and CDR2 is FQNNGV. This CDR3 has 15 residues. Notes on the study in general: Naive subsets generally exceeded memory subsets in estimated richness. Only blood underwent sampling, and tissue repertoires likely differ.

What was sequenced was naive CD4+ T cells from PBMCs. Subset described: CD45RA+ positively selected. The rearrangement links TRBV11-2 to TRBJ2-7, with 8 nucleotides matching TRBD2. This sequence was found in a man between 18 and 29 years old in good health. Some clones in this sample may be carry-over from other donors' samples. CDR3 amino acids: CASSLASGSPYEQYF. The DNA of the CDR3 is TGTGCCAGCAGCTTAGCCAGCGGGAGCCCCTACGAGCAGTACTTC.